This entry features one T cell receptor (beta chain) sequence. This clone was found once. The target of this receptor is not known. Base qualities are missing; no much larger clone stands one base away. The sample originates from a study of cytomegalovirus exposure and HLA in healthy donors (dated by TCRdb to about 2017). Turning to the overall study: According to an earlier analysis of 550 to 700 of the donors, about 179 million T cells yielded 117 million unique TCR beta sequences and 276 Gb of sequence data. Approximately 300 gigabases of sequencing data and approximately 92 million unique TCR sequences made up an early release that covered over 550 HLA-typed donors. Among the roughly 400 genotyped donors, approximately 76% belonged to the genetic ancestry cluster associated with self-reported Caucasian donors. The aim of the study was to test whether cataloging public T cell receptors could identify signatures of past pathogen exposure. The study used immunosequencing to profile the T cell repertoires of approximately 650 subjects and linked those repertoires to cytomegalovirus serostatus. Along with the approximately 700-subject first cohort, a separate validation cohort of over 90 different subjects was used. To predict cytomegalovirus infection status, the study brought together high-throughput TCR immunosequencing, statistical association of individual TCRs with disease status, and machine learning. A later analysis re-analyzed previously published TCR beta repertoires from 666 donors and added high-resolution HLA genotyping to study TCR occurrence patterns. Rather than drawing on any new phenotypic data, the later analysis identified candidate immune exposures from TCR beta sequences and the way those sequences occurred across donors. An earlier analysis of around 580 of the donors used high-throughput TCR beta sequencing to judge whether each TCR beta V gene segment behaved as functional or pseudogenic. Alongside the repertoire data, information on donor age, sex, ethnicity and CMV serostatus was compiled. A later genetic analysis used genome-wide SNP genotypes for about 65% of the 666 donors, treating that subset as a discovery cohort. All discovery cohort repertoires had been generated using a single sequencing platform. HLA typing included class I and class II loci at four-digit resolution. Typing coverage varied by locus: roughly 629-640 donors for A, B, C, DRB1 and DQB1; 522 for DQA1; approximately 610 for DPA1; 450 to 480 for DPB1. Four or five DR-DQ haplotypes were handled as single units for association and clustering because linkage in the cohort was strong. Across under 500 genotyped donors of the cohort, an average of roughly 250,000 unique TCR beta nucleotide sequences per donor were sequenced, and about a sixth of those sequences were non-productive.

Looking up the germline V gene yields CDR1 MRHNA and CDR2 SNTAGT. The CDR3, from cysteine to phenylalanine, totals 13 residues. The read is trimmed to its CDR3 DNA, 39 bases read in frame from base 1. Trimming takes 6 bases from V and 2 bases from J, and the germline ends sit 10 bases apart. Libraries were made using the immunoSEQ multiplex PCR assay. For the multiplex PCR, a mixture combining 60 forward primers for TCR Vbeta segments and 13 reverse primers for TCR Jbeta segments was used. A multiplex PCR assay on genomic DNA amplified the CDR3 region of rearranged TCR beta genes. The amplified TCR beta libraries were sequenced on the Illumina HiSeq System as 87-base-pair reads. Concerning the study's data processing: In a later analysis, tens of millions of unique TCR beta chains were counted across the 690 or so repertoires, and about 9.9 million of these chains were shared by at least two donors. A nearest-neighbor algorithm error-corrected the raw reads and collapsed the reads into unique sequences, merging closely related sequences to remove PCR and sequencing errors. To assign V, D and J gene segments, CDR3 sequences were aligned to IMGT reference sequences. For a sequence to be retained, at least a six-nucleotide match to both a V gene segment and a J gene segment was required. Rearrangements were classified as productive when the CDR3 lacked stop codons and remained in frame with V and J, and all other rearrangements were classified as non-productive. Following IMGT convention, CDR3 was defined as the stretch from the second conserved V-encoded cysteine to the conserved J-encoded phenylalanine. The earlier analysis of 450 to 750 of the donors excluded any sequence lacking an unambiguous match to a single V gene segment. In an earlier analysis of about 590 of the donors, a V segment was called functional when productive rearrangements were above 56.7%, and segregating when the standard deviation between donors exceeded 5%. A statistical classification framework was built for diagnosing cytomegalovirus status from the catalog of TCR beta chain sequences. In a later analysis, TCR nucleotide sequences were compared against IMGT/GENE-DB human TR gene sequences so that V and J genes could be assigned. In a later analysis, CDR3 sequences and most-parsimonious VDJ recombination scenarios were assigned using the TCRdist pipeline. In a later analysis, each TCR beta chain was defined by its CDR3 amino acid sequence together with its V-gene family, and reads without a unique V-gene family were excluded. A later analysis removed over 500 highly shared, low-generation-probability nucleotide sequences to deal with suspected cross-contamination and a sequencing artifact. In a later analysis, a clonal expansion index for each public chain was calculated from normalized within-repertoire ranks of inferred template counts. In a later analysis, generation probabilities were computed using a VDJ recombination model fitted to out-of-frame rearrangements, and the results were checked against IGoR. In a later analysis, hypergeometric tests were used to score TCR-TCR, TCR-HLA and TCR-CMV co-occurrence, with a repertoire-size bias correction applied to TCR pairs. False discovery rates were estimated in a later analysis by permuting HLA or CMV assignments 20 times. In a later analysis, co-occurring TCRs were grouped using DBSCAN, and TCRdist sequence similarity was added for clustering within HLA-allele-positive subsets. Repertoires with fewer than 30,000 or more than 120,000 public chains, plus five repertoires with anomalous nucleotide sharing, were excluded from co-occurrence clustering. TCRdb took this table from immuneACCESS and kept in-frame rearrangements with V and J called. Such tables lack part of the clones; where checked against another copy, unresolved V genes explain under half of the gap, and the rest is unexplained. V and J calls and clone size are as listed in that table; D and trimming were resolved from the DNA. This sample gives around 85,000 clones in total; roughly 77% of them show up just once. The biggest ten clones account for more than 3.5% of the sample.

The cohort consisted of fewer than 700 healthy bone marrow donors. All cohort members were sampled while nominally healthy, although unrecorded immune exposures were likely present. The donor was CMV seronegative and belonged to the group of 320 or so seronegative cohort members. A peripheral blood sample was provided by each donor, and peripheral blood mononuclear cells were used for TCR beta sequencing. Genomic DNA was extracted from the blood cell samples with the Qiagen DNeasy Blood Extraction Kit. The full study reports these points: Presence/absence analyses assumed roughly uniform sequencing depth across donors, an assumption that may not hold. V-gene and J-gene trimming of TCR beta chains was associated with a missense DCLRE1C variant in a later genetic analysis, and the association was replicated in an independent cohort. According to the authors, the approach could potentially be generalized to other disease states and immunological phenotypes. In vitro tests confirmed that a few of the cytomegalovirus-associated TCR beta chains recognize cytomegalovirus antigens. Assigning TCR associations to individual alleles was difficult when HLA alleles, especially DR and DQ, strongly co-occurred. A later analysis found that TCR association rates varied across HLA loci, with DRB1 alleles showing the most associated TCRs and HLA-C alleles the fewest. Across donors, most TCR sequences were observed very rarely, whereas some public TCRs were present in many individuals. Compared with equally common non-associated chains, HLA-associated TCR beta chains in a later analysis were more clonally expanded and had lower generation probabilities. HLA typing was unavailable for some donors at each locus, so association tests used only the typed subset. For the cohort, immune exposure information was limited to CMV serostatus. Correlated functional status among segregating V segments might reflect linkage disequilibrium, but an unknown experimental factor could not be ruled out. Several of the top co-occurrence clusters appeared to be linked to parvovirus B19, influenza, CMV and Epstein-Barr virus, according to a later analysis. Because the 87-base-pair reads could not distinguish some IMGT-functional V segments, including TRBV6-2 and TRBV6-3, those segments were excluded. A cluster of highly shared sequence variants was judged likely to be a technical artifact of the sequencing pipeline. Because counts were too low, about 15 rarely observed V segments, including chromosome 9 orphons, were left out of the earlier analysis of approximately 500 of the donors. In both the original and validation cohorts, the classifier was reported to diagnose cytomegalovirus status with high specificity and sensitivity. At a false discovery rate of 0.05, a later analysis linked 16,000 or so TCR beta sequences to specific HLA alleles. The cohort was sequenced for TCR beta chains only, and without alpha or paired-chain data the features that could be detected were limited. In a later genetic analysis, fewer N-insertions in productive TCRs were reported among donors in an Asian-associated ancestry cluster than the approximately 670-donor mean. In an earlier analysis of 587 of the donors, most TCR beta V segments appeared in productive rearrangements about 90% or about 30% of the time, broadly matching IMGT annotations. The study listed 150 to 200 TCR beta chains as associated with cytomegalovirus. In a later analysis, most CMV-associated TCR beta chains were found to appear HLA-restricted, with HLA associations seemingly driven largely by CMV exposure. A further reported finding was that TCR beta sequences accurately predicted the HLA-A and HLA-B alleles for most subjects in the first cohort.

This TCR was sampled from a man between 60 and 75 years old in good health and CMV-seronegative. Sequenced: PBMCs. The sequence joins TRBV6-4 to TRBJ1-1; the D gene is perhaps TRBD1, from 6 matching bases. The CDR3 reads CASREQGNTEAFF. The DNA reads TGTGCCAGCAGGGAACAGGGTAACACTGAAGCTTTCTTT.